The rows below give T cell receptor beta chains drawn from one sample of a study of T cell responses to AZD1222 COVID-19 vaccine. Generated by immunoSEQ multiplex PCR, the TCRdb table keeps only in-frame clones and is missing some. The sample has more than 110,000 clones; roughly 92% are singletons. Sequenced material: peripheral blood, taken on day 0 of AZD1222 vaccination. These receptors originate from an adult in good health. CDR3s include the opening cysteine and the closing phenylalanine or tryptophan. Each record gives: V gene, D gene, clone size, J gene, CDR3 protein, CDR3 DNA. A D gene is named only where the DNA matches it firmly. Clone size is shown for a subset of rows, as once, few, many or a class of expanded clone.

>TRBV2|-|-|TRBJ2-7
CASSETPYEQYF
TGTGCCAGCAGTGAAACCCCCTACGAGCAGTACTTC
>TRBV19|TRBD1|-|TRBJ2-7
CASAIRDSYYEQYF
TGTGCCAGTGCAATCCGGGACAGCTACTACGAGCAGTACTTC
>TRBV7-9|TRBD1|-|TRBJ1-2
CASSQGDRDGYTF
TGTGCCAGCAGCCAAGGGGACAGGGATGGCTACACCTTC
>TRBV9|TRBD1|-|TRBJ1-2
CASSPEGGQGVYGYTF
TGTGCCAGCAGCCCAGAGGGGGGACAGGGAGTTTATGGCTACACCTTC
>TRBV5-8|-|-|TRBJ2-5
CASSPRAVGETQYF
TGTGCCAGCAGCCCCCGGGCCGTGGGAGAGACCCAGTACTTC
>TRBV7-9|-|-|TRBJ1-5
CASSQDSNQPQHF
TGTGCCAGCAGCCAGGACAGCAATCAGCCCCAGCATTTT
>TRBV6-1|-|-|TRBJ2-3
CASSDPVAGVVDTQYF
TGTGCCAGCAGTGACCCCGTGGCAGGGGTAGTAGATACGCAGTATTTT
>TRBV7-9|-|-|TRBJ2-1
CASSLSTRGFWGNEQFF
TGTGCCAGCAGCTTAAGCACTAGGGGTTTTTGGGGGAATGAGCAGTTCTTC
>TRBV7-2|-|-|TRBJ2-1
CASSLGRARNEQFF
TGTGCCAGCAGCTTAGGCAGGGCAAGAAATGAGCAGTTCTTC
>TRBV28|-|-|TRBJ1-5
CASSPGRGNQPQHF
TGTGCCAGCAGCCCGGGGAGGGGTAATCAGCCCCAGCATTTT
>TRBV5-5|-|-|TRBJ2-3
CASSLVPSTDTQYF
TGTGCCAGCAGCTTGGTCCCTTCCACAGATACGCAGTATTTT
>TRBV9|-|-|TRBJ1-2
CASSVDGTQYGYTF
TGTGCCAGCAGCGTAGATGGGACACAGTATGGCTACACCTTC
>TRBV7-2|-|-|TRBJ2-1
CASSASVSSYNEQFF
TGTGCCAGCAGCGCTAGCGTTAGCTCCTACAATGAGCAGTTCTTC
>TRBV7-9|-|once|TRBJ1-2
CASSPGTDYGYTF
TGTGCCAGCAGCCCCGGGACGGACTATGGCTACACCTTC
>TRBV24-1|TRBD1|-|TRBJ2-7
CATSDTGQGAGEQYF
TGTGCCACCAGTGATACAGGACAGGGGGCGGGTGAGCAGTACTTC
>TRBV24-1|TRBD1|-|TRBJ2-5
CATSDRGTGQETQYF
TGTGCCACCAGTGATCGAGGGACAGGACAAGAGACCCAGTACTTC
>TRBV18|TRBD2|-|TRBJ2-7
CASSPGSLAGRSSYEQYF
TGTGCCAGCTCACCAGGTAGCCTAGCGGGCCGAAGCTCCTACGAGCAGTACTTC
>TRBV12-3/TRBV12-4|TRBD1|many|TRBJ2-7
CASSSDRNEQYF
TGTGCCAGCAGCTCGGACAGGAACGAGCAGTACTTC
>TRBV7-8|TRBD1|-|TRBJ1-2
CASSSWTGPSTYGYTF
TGTGCCAGCAGCTCATGGACAGGGCCTTCCACCTATGGCTACACCTTC
>TRBV5-6|TRBD2|-|TRBJ2-5
CASSRGGGRAHETQYF
TGTGCCAGCAGCCGCGGGGGCGGGAGGGCCCATGAGACCCAGTACTTC
>TRBV5-1|-|-|TRBJ1-5
CASSLGGPNQPQHF
TGCGCCAGCAGCTTGGGGGGCCCCAATCAGCCCCAGCATTTT
>TRBV15|-|-|TRBJ2-7
CATAPDRFSYEQYF
TGTGCCACCGCCCCTGACAGGTTTTCCTACGAGCAGTACTTC
>TRBV5-1|TRBD2|-|TRBJ2-1
CASSGSTSGYNEQFF
TGCGCCAGCAGCGGGTCGACTAGCGGGTACAATGAGCAGTTCTTC
>TRBV7-9|-|-|TRBJ2-1
CASNSRDSTYNEQFF
TGTGCCAGCAACTCACGGGACTCGACGTACAATGAGCAGTTCTTC
>TRBV7-9|-|-|TRBJ1-2
CASSLVGIHYGYTF
TGTGCCAGCAGCTTAGTGGGGATTCACTATGGCTACACCTTC
>TRBV19|TRBD1|once|TRBJ1-5
CASSAGQSFYQPQHF
TGTGCCAGTAGTGCGGGACAGAGTTTTTATCAGCCCCAGCATTTT